These T cell receptor beta chains were read from a single sample in a study of blood T cell repertoires in COVID-19. Sequenced by immunoSEQ multiplex PCR; TCRdb stores in-frame clones only, minus some. The sample lists more than 350,000 clones, approximately 87% occurring once. Sequenced material: peripheral blood. The source is a young woman with COVID-19, enrolled during active disease. Both conserved end residues are part of each CDR3. The order of the fields is J gene, V gene, D gene, clone size, CDR3 protein, CDR3 DNA. A D gene is named only where the DNA matches it firmly. Clone size appears in some rows only: once, few, many, or a class for an expanded clone.

j_gene: TRBJ2-5
v_gene: TRBV6-5
d_gene: .
abundance: .
CDR3aa: CASRGHLQETQYF
CDR3nt: TGTGCCAGCCGAGGACACCTCCAAGAGACCCAGTACTTC

j_gene: TRBJ2-1
v_gene: TRBV6-1
d_gene: .
abundance: .
CDR3aa: CASSDRGSTYNEQFF
CDR3nt: TGTGCCAGCAGTGATCGGGGTTCTACGTACAATGAGCAGTTCTTC

j_gene: TRBJ2-7
v_gene: TRBV7-2
d_gene: .
abundance: .
CDR3aa: CASSLSGWGEGEQYF
CDR3nt: TGTGCCAGCAGCCTTTCGGGGTGGGGAGAAGGCGAGCAGTACTTC

j_gene: TRBJ2-6
v_gene: TRBV5-6
d_gene: .
abundance: .
CDR3aa: CASSLDGISGANVLTF
CDR3nt: TGTGCCAGCAGCTTGGATGGCATCTCTGGGGCCAACGTCCTGACTTTC

j_gene: TRBJ2-4
v_gene: TRBV9
d_gene: .
abundance: .
CDR3aa: CASSVEGHARDIQYF
CDR3nt: TGTGCCAGCAGCGTAGAGGGACACGCGAGAGACATTCAGTACTTC

j_gene: TRBJ1-2
v_gene: TRBV4-2
d_gene: .
abundance: .
CDR3aa: CASSQDPTTNYGYTF
CDR3nt: TGTGCCAGCAGCCAAGATCCCACAACTAACTATGGCTACACCTTC

j_gene: TRBJ2-7
v_gene: TRBV28
d_gene: TRBD1
abundance: .
CDR3aa: CASSSPQGDGTTEQYF
CDR3nt: TGTGCCAGCAGTTCGCCTCAGGGGGACGGGACCACGGAGCAGTACTTC

j_gene: TRBJ2-7
v_gene: TRBV9
d_gene: TRBD2
abundance: once
CDR3aa: CASSSGLAGYEQYF
CDR3nt: TGTGCCAGCAGTTCTGGACTAGCCGGCTACGAGCAGTACTTC

j_gene: TRBJ2-1
v_gene: TRBV28
d_gene: .
abundance: .
CDR3aa: CASSSWLNQQFF
CDR3nt: TGTGCCAGCAGTTCCTGGCTCAACCAGCAGTTCTTC

j_gene: TRBJ2-7
v_gene: TRBV20-1
d_gene: .
abundance: .
CDR3aa: CSASHRVPLESYEQYF
CDR3nt: TGCAGTGCTAGTCACAGGGTCCCGCTGGAGTCCTACGAGCAGTACTTC

j_gene: TRBJ2-7
v_gene: TRBV19
d_gene: .
abundance: few
CDR3aa: CASSIGRLEGEQYF
CDR3nt: TGTGCCAGTAGTATCGGTAGGTTGGAGGGCGAGCAGTACTTC

j_gene: TRBJ1-2
v_gene: TRBV28
d_gene: .
abundance: .
CDR3aa: CASSAFQGVQGLANYGYTF
CDR3nt: TGTGCCAGCAGCGCGTTTCAGGGAGTACAGGGACTAGCTAACTATGGCTACACCTTC

j_gene: TRBJ1-3
v_gene: TRBV18
d_gene: TRBD1
abundance: .
CDR3aa: CASSLDRDSGNTIYF
CDR3nt: TGTGCCAGCTCATTGGACAGGGACTCTGGAAACACCATATATTTT

j_gene: TRBJ2-1
v_gene: TRBV7-9
d_gene: .
abundance: .
CDR3aa: CASSSTYRELDYNEQFF
CDR3nt: TGTGCCAGCAGCTCTACGTACAGGGAATTGGATTACAATGAGCAGTTCTTC

j_gene: TRBJ1-4
v_gene: TRBV6-6
d_gene: .
abundance: few
CDR3aa: CASSYSRWEKLFF
CDR3nt: TGTGCCAGCAGTTACTCGAGATGGGAAAAACTGTTTTTT

j_gene: TRBJ2-2
v_gene: TRBV24-1
d_gene: TRBD1
abundance: .
CDR3aa: CATSDGQGRRELFF
CDR3nt: TGTGCCACCAGTGACGGACAGGGACGAAGGGAGCTGTTTTTT

j_gene: TRBJ2-7
v_gene: TRBV7-8
d_gene: .
abundance: .
CDR3aa: CASTQLTRGEQYF
CDR3nt: TGTGCCAGCACCCAACTGACTAGAGGCGAGCAGTACTTC

j_gene: TRBJ2-3
v_gene: TRBV19
d_gene: .
abundance: .
CDR3aa: CASSQRVTSTDTQYF
CDR3nt: TGTGCCAGTAGCCAGCGGGTTACTAGCACAGATACGCAGTATTTT

j_gene: TRBJ1-2
v_gene: TRBV6-5
d_gene: TRBD1
abundance: .
CDR3aa: CASSTGTANYGYTF
CDR3nt: TGTGCCAGCAGTACGGGGACAGCTAACTATGGCTACACCTTC

j_gene: TRBJ2-3
v_gene: TRBV7-3
d_gene: TRBD2
abundance: .
CDR3aa: CASSLTSGRADTQYF
CDR3nt: TGTGCCAGCAGCCTTACTAGCGGGAGGGCAGATACGCAGTATTTT

j_gene: TRBJ1-4
v_gene: TRBV27
d_gene: TRBD1
abundance: .
CDR3aa: CASSSWDRREKLFF
CDR3nt: TGTGCCAGCTCATCCTGGGACAGGCGTGAAAAACTGTTTTTT

j_gene: TRBJ2-1
v_gene: TRBV4-1
d_gene: .
abundance: few
CDR3aa: CASSQVVADYNEQFF
CDR3nt: TGCGCCAGCAGCCAAGTGGTAGCGGACTACAATGAGCAGTTCTTC

j_gene: TRBJ1-1
v_gene: TRBV19
d_gene: TRBD1
abundance: .
CDR3aa: CASSRGQGATEAFF
CDR3nt: TGTGCCAGTAGTCGCGGGCAGGGGGCGACTGAAGCTTTCTTT

j_gene: TRBJ1-5
v_gene: TRBV5-6
d_gene: TRBD1
abundance: .
CDR3aa: CASSRTGGAGNQPQHF
CDR3nt: TGTGCCAGCAGCCGAACAGGGGGCGCCGGCAATCAGCCCCAGCATTTT

j_gene: TRBJ2-7
v_gene: TRBV10-3
d_gene: TRBD1
abundance: many
CDR3aa: CAISWGQGLSYEQYF
CDR3nt: TGTGCCATCAGTTGGGGACAGGGCCTCAGCTACGAGCAGTACTTC

j_gene: TRBJ2-3
v_gene: TRBV3-1/TRBV3-2
d_gene: .
abundance: .
CDR3aa: CASSQGTNTDTQYF
CDR3nt: TGTGCCAGCAGCCAAGGGACTAACACAGATACGCAGTATTTT

j_gene: TRBJ1-1
v_gene: TRBV5-1
d_gene: TRBD1
abundance: .
CDR3aa: CASSPGTGLGVNTEAFF
CDR3nt: TGCGCCAGCAGCCCTGGGACAGGGCTGGGGGTGAACACTGAAGCTTTCTTT

j_gene: TRBJ1-1
v_gene: TRBV19
d_gene: .
abundance: .
CDR3aa: CASSRDKTHRVGTEAFF
CDR3nt: TGTGCCAGTAGTAGGGATAAGACCCACAGGGTGGGCACTGAAGCTTTCTTT

j_gene: TRBJ2-3
v_gene: TRBV6-4
d_gene: .
abundance: .
CDR3aa: CASRARPTDTQYF
CDR3nt: TGTGCCAGCAGGGCTAGACCGACAGATACGCAGTATTTT

j_gene: TRBJ2-1
v_gene: TRBV6-4
d_gene: TRBD1
abundance: .
CDR3aa: CASSRTGGGEQFF
CDR3nt: TGTGCCAGCAGCCGGACAGGGGGAGGTGAGCAGTTCTTC

j_gene: TRBJ2-7
v_gene: TRBV27
d_gene: TRBD2
abundance: .
CDR3aa: CASSFRGLAGGSEQYF
CDR3nt: TGTGCCAGCAGTTTCCGAGGACTAGCGGGAGGATCCGAGCAGTACTTC

j_gene: TRBJ1-1
v_gene: TRBV5-1
d_gene: TRBD1
abundance: .
CDR3aa: CASSSQGSYTEAFF
CDR3nt: TGCGCCAGCAGCTCACAGGGGTCATACACTGAAGCTTTCTTT

j_gene: TRBJ2-1
v_gene: TRBV2
d_gene: .
abundance: .
CDR3aa: CASSEESAGEQFF
CDR3nt: TGTGCCAGCAGTGAAGAGTCTGCCGGTGAGCAGTTCTTC

j_gene: TRBJ1-1
v_gene: TRBV2
d_gene: .
abundance: .
CDR3aa: CASSRDMNTEAFF
CDR3nt: TGTGCCAGCAGTAGAGATATGAACACTGAAGCTTTCTTT

j_gene: TRBJ2-7
v_gene: TRBV19
d_gene: TRBD1
abundance: .
CDR3aa: CASSLDRGLGFEQYF
CDR3nt: TGTGCCAGTAGCCTCGACAGGGGGCTAGGGTTCGAGCAGTACTTC

j_gene: TRBJ1-4
v_gene: TRBV7-2
d_gene: .
abundance: .
CDR3aa: CASSLTGMANEKLFF
CDR3nt: TGTGCCAGCAGCTTAACGGGGATGGCTAATGAAAAACTGTTTTTT

j_gene: TRBJ2-5
v_gene: TRBV20-1
d_gene: TRBD2
abundance: .
CDR3aa: CSLAGQETQYF
CDR3nt: TGCAGCCTAGCGGGACAAGAGACCCAGTACTTC

j_gene: TRBJ1-6
v_gene: TRBV7-8
d_gene: TRBD1
abundance: .
CDR3aa: CASSLGQGGSGNSPLHF
CDR3nt: TGTGCCAGCAGCTTAGGACAGGGGGGAAGTGGGAATTCACCCCTCCACTTT

j_gene: TRBJ1-5
v_gene: TRBV19
d_gene: .
abundance: .
CDR3aa: CASTGDRWWAQHF
CDR3nt: TGTGCCAGTACAGGCGACCGGTGGTGGGCCCAGCATTTT

j_gene: TRBJ1-4
v_gene: TRBV5-1
d_gene: TRBD1
abundance: .
CDR3aa: CASSTGGLNEKLFF
CDR3nt: TGCGCCAGCAGCACAGGGGGCCTGAATGAAAAACTGTTTTTT

j_gene: TRBJ1-1
v_gene: TRBV19
d_gene: TRBD1
abundance: .
CDR3aa: CASSEGQGKRAFF
CDR3nt: TGTGCCAGTAGTGAGGGACAGGGAAAGAGAGCTTTCTTT

j_gene: TRBJ1-3
v_gene: TRBV27
d_gene: TRBD1
abundance: .
CDR3aa: CASSSRGYGNTIYF
CDR3nt: TGTGCCAGCAGTTCCAGGGGGTATGGAAACACCATATATTTT

j_gene: TRBJ1-2
v_gene: TRBV19
d_gene: .
abundance: .
CDR3aa: CASSTQSRSHDEGYTF
CDR3nt: TGTGCCAGTAGTACCCAGAGTCGGAGCCATGACGAGGGCTACACCTTC

j_gene: TRBJ2-1
v_gene: TRBV10-3
d_gene: .
abundance: .
CDR3aa: CAISESSGGFYNEQFF
CDR3nt: TGTGCCATCAGTGAGTCAAGCGGAGGATTCTACAATGAGCAGTTCTTC

j_gene: TRBJ1-1
v_gene: TRBV9
d_gene: .
abundance: .
CDR3aa: CASSLGGTTEAFF
CDR3nt: TGTGCCAGCAGCCTCGGGGGGACCACTGAAGCTTTCTTT

j_gene: TRBJ2-1
v_gene: TRBV4-3
d_gene: .
abundance: .
CDR3aa: CASSRSRRLSYNEQFF
CDR3nt: TGCGCCAGCAGCCGGAGCAGGAGGCTCTCCTACAATGAGCAGTTCTTC

j_gene: TRBJ2-1
v_gene: TRBV7-3
d_gene: TRBD2
abundance: .
CDR3aa: CASSVSGRVYNEQFF
CDR3nt: TGTGCCAGCAGCGTGAGCGGGAGGGTGTACAATGAGCAGTTCTTC

j_gene: TRBJ2-7
v_gene: TRBV6-6
d_gene: .
abundance: .
CDR3aa: CASSYGLGEQYF
CDR3nt: TGTGCCAGCAGTTACGGGCTGGGCGAGCAGTACTTC

j_gene: TRBJ2-5
v_gene: TRBV5-4
d_gene: TRBD2
abundance: .
CDR3aa: CASSRTSGETQYF
CDR3nt: TGTGCCAGCAGCCGGACTAGCGGGGAGACCCAGTACTTC

j_gene: TRBJ2-7
v_gene: TRBV15
d_gene: .
abundance: .
CDR3aa: CATSRDRQATISYEQYF
CDR3nt: TGTGCCACCAGCAGAGATCGGCAGGCAACCATCTCCTACGAGCAGTACTTC

j_gene: TRBJ1-3
v_gene: TRBV3-1/TRBV3-2
d_gene: .
abundance: once
CDR3aa: CASSIGGNTIYF
CDR3nt: TGTGCCAGCAGTATCGGGGGAAACACCATATATTTT

j_gene: TRBJ2-2
v_gene: TRBV12-5
d_gene: .
abundance: .
CDR3aa: CASAQRANTGELFF
CDR3nt: TGTGCTAGTGCCCAGCGGGCGAACACCGGGGAGCTGTTTTTT

j_gene: TRBJ2-7
v_gene: TRBV24-1
d_gene: TRBD2
abundance: once
CDR3aa: CATSDSSGSPYEQYF
CDR3nt: TGTGCCACCAGTGATTCTAGCGGGAGCCCCTACGAGCAGTACTTC

j_gene: TRBJ1-5
v_gene: TRBV2
d_gene: .
abundance: .
CDR3aa: CASTEYSNQPQHF
CDR3nt: TGTGCCAGCACGGAGTATAGCAATCAGCCCCAGCATTTT

j_gene: TRBJ2-2
v_gene: TRBV19
d_gene: TRBD1
abundance: .
CDR3aa: CASSQDRGIAGELFF
CDR3nt: TGTGCCAGTAGCCAAGACAGGGGAATTGCCGGGGAGCTGTTTTTT

j_gene: TRBJ2-7
v_gene: TRBV5-1
d_gene: TRBD1
abundance: .
CDR3aa: CASRQGETLEQYF
CDR3nt: TGCGCCAGCAGACAGGGGGAAACTCTCGAGCAGTACTTC

j_gene: TRBJ2-5
v_gene: TRBV29-1
d_gene: .
abundance: .
CDR3aa: CSAAAETQYF
CDR3nt: TGCAGCGCCGCGGCGGAGACCCAGTACTTC

j_gene: TRBJ1-5
v_gene: TRBV2
d_gene: .
abundance: .
CDR3aa: CASKQGRAQPQHF
CDR3nt: TGTGCCAGCAAACAGGGAAGAGCTCAGCCCCAGCATTTT

j_gene: TRBJ2-5
v_gene: TRBV2
d_gene: .
abundance: .
CDR3aa: CASSEALPSRPKETQYF
CDR3nt: TGTGCCAGCAGTGAAGCGCTTCCTAGTCGCCCGAAAGAGACCCAGTACTTC

j_gene: TRBJ1-4
v_gene: TRBV19
d_gene: TRBD1
abundance: .
CDR3aa: CASSTRDRGGSEKLFF
CDR3nt: TGTGCCAGTAGTACCCGGGACAGGGGGGGGAGCGAAAAACTGTTTTTT